This entry features one T cell receptor (beta chain) sequence. Produced via immunoSEQ multiplex PCR; TCRdb's table is partial and in-frame only. The sample carries about 100,000 clones, roughly 90% recorded once. This entry belongs to a study of control samples from healthy donors and cancer patients. The V and J ends lost 0 bases and 1 base respectively, with 7 bases between them. Germline CDR1 is GTSNPN and CDR2 is SVGIG (reference sequence). The CDR3 has 13 amino acids. This clonotype originated in a woman aged 45-65 years in good health. The sample comprised blood. The chain is built from TRBV30 and TRBJ2-7; D gene uncertain. This CDR3 is CAWSVKPSYEQYF. Here the CDR3 DNA reads TGTGCCTGGAGTGTAAAACCTTCCTACGAGCAGTACTTC.